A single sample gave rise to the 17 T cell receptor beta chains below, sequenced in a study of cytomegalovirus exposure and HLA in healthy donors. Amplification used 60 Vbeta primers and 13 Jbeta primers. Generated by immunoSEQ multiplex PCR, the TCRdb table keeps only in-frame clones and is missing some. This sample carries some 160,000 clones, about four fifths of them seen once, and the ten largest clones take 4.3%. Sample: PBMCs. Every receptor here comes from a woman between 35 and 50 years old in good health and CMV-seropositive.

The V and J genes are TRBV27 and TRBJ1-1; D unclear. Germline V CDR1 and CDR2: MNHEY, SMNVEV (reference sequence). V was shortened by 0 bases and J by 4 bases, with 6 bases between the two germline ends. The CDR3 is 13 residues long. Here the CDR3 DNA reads TGTGCCAGCAGTTTATCGCGGAGCACTGAAGCTTTCTTT. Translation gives CASSLSRSTEAFF.

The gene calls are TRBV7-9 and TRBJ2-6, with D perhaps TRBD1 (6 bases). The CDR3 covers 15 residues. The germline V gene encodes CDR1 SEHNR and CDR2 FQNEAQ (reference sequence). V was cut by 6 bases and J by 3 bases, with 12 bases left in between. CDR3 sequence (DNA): TGTGCCAGCAGACCACCAGGGGTTGGGGCCAACGTCCTGACTTTC. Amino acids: CASRPPGVGANVLTF. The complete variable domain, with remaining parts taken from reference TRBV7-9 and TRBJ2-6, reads DTGVSQNPRHKITKRGQNVTFRCDPISEHNRLYWYRQTLGQGPEFLTYFQNEAQLEKSRLLSDRFSAERPKGSFSTLEIQRTEQGDSAMYLCASRPPGVGANVLTFGAGSRLTVL.

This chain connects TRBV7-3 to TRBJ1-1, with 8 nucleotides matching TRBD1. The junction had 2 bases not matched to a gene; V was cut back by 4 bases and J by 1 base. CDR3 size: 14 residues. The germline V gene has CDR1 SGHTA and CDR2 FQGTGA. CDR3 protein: CASSSQGANTEAFF. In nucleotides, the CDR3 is TGTGCCAGCAGCTCCCAGGGGGCGAACACTGAAGCTTTCTTT.

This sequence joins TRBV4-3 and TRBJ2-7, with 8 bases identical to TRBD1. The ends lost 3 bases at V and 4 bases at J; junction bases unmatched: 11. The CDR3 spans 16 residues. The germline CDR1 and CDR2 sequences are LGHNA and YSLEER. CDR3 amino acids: CASSHPSGQVPYEQYF. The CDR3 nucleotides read TGCGCCAGCAGCCATCCCTCGGGACAGGTACCTTACGAGCAGTACTTC.

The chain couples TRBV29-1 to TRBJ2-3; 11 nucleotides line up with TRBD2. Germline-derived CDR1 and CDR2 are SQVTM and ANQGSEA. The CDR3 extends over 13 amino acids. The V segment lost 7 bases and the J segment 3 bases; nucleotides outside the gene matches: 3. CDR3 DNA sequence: TGCAGCGCGATAGCGGGAGGGACAGATACGCAGTATTTT. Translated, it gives CSAIAGGTDTQYF.

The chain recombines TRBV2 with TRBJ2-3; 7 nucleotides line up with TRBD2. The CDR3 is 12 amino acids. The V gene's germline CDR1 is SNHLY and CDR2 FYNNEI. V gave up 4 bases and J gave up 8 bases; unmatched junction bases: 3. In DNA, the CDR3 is TGTGCCAGCAGTGGACTAGCTGGTACGCAGTATTTT. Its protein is CASSGLAGTQYF.

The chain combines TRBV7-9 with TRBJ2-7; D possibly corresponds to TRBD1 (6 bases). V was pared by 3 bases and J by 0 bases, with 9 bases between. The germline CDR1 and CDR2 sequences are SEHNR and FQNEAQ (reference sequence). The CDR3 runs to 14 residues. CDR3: CASSLDRASYEQYF. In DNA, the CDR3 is TGTGCCAGCAGCTTGGACAGAGCCTCCTACGAGCAGTACTTC.

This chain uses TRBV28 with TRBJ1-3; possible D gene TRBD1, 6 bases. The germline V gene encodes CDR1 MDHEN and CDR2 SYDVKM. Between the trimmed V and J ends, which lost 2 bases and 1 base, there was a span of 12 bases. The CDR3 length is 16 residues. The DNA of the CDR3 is TGTGCCAGCAGTTTACTCGGGACATCATCTGGAAACACCATATATTTT. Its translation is CASSLLGTSSGNTIYF. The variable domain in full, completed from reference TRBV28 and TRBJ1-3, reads DVKVTQSSRYLVKRTGEKVFLECVQDMDHENMFWYRQDPGLGLRLIYFSYDVKMKEKGDIPEGYSVSREKKERFSLILESASTNQTSMYLCASSLLGTSSGNTIYFGEGSWLTVV.

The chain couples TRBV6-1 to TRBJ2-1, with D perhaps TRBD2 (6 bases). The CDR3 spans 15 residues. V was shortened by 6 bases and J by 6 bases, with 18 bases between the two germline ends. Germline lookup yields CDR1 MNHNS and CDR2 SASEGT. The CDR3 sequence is CASSQGWGVGNEQFF. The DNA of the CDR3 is TGTGCCAGCAGCCAAGGCTGGGGGGTAGGCAATGAGCAGTTCTTC.

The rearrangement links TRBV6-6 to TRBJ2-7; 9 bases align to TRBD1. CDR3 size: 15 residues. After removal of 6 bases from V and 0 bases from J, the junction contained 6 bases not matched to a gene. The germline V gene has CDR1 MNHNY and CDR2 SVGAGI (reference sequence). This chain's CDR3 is CASSTTTGGSYEQYF. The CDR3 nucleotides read TGTGCCAGCAGCACGACGACAGGGGGCTCCTACGAGCAGTACTTC.

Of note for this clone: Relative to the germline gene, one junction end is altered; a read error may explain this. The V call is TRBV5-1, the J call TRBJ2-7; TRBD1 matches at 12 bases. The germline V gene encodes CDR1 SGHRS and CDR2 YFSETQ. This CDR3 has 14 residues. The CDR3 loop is CASSASGQGASPHF. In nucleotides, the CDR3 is TGCGCCAGCAGCGCCTCGGGACAGGGGGCGTCCCCGCACTTC.

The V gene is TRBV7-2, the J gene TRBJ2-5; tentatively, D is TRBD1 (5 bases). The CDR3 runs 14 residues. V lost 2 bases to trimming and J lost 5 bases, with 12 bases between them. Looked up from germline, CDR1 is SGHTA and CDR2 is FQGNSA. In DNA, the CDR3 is TGTGCCAGCAGCTTACTAGGGGCGAGGGAGACCCAGTACTTC. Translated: CASSLLGARETQYF.

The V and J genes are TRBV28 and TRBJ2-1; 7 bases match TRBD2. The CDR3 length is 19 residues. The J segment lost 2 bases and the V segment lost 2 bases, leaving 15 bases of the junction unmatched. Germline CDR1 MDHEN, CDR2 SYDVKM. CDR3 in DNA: TGTGCCAGCAGTTTAGGGGAAATGCGGGGCGGGAGACCCTACAATGAGCAGTTCTTC. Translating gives CASSLGEMRGGRPYNEQFF.

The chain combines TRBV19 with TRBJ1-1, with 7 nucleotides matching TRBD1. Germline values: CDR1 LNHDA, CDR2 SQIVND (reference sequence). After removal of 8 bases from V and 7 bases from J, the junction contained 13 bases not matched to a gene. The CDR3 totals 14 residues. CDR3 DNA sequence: TGTGCCAGTCACAATCCGGGACAGCTAAATGAAGCTTTCTTT. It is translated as CASHNPGQLNEAFF.

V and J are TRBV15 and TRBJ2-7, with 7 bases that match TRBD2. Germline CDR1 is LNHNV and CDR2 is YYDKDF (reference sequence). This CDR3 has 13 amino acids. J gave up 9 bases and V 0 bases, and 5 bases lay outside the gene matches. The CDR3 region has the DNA TGTGCCACCAGCAGAGATCGGGGGGATGGGCAGTACTTC. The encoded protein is CATSRDRGDGQYF.

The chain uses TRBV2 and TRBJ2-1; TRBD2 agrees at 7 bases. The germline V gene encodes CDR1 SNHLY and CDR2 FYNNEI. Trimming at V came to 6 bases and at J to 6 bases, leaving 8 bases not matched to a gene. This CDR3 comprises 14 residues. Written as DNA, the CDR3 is TGTGCCAGCAGGGGGAGGGGACGGATCAATGAGCAGTTCTTC. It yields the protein CASRGRGRINEQFF.

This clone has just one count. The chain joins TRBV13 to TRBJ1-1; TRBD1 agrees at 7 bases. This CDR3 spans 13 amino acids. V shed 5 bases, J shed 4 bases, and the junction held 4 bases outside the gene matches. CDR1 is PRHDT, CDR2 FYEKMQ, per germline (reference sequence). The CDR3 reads CASSPRDSTEAFF. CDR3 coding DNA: TGTGCCAGCAGCCCCCGGGACAGCACTGAAGCTTTCTTT.